There are many counts of the clone carrying this TCR beta chain. The sample originates from a study of T cells after yellow fever vaccination. TCRdb used MiXCR to reprocess the 5' RACE reads, holding one entry per CDR3 protein. The sample has some 350,000 distinct CDR3 sequences; 6.2% are singletons. V was cut by 4 bases and J by 0 bases, with 8 bases left in between. Germline V gene sequence: CDR1 MDHEN, CDR2 SYDVKM. The CDR3 is made up of 14 amino acids. This specimen was PBMCs, taken 5 days after the yellow fever booster vaccination. The receptor's source is a man in his thirties or forties who received the YFV17D yellow fever vaccine. This chain links TRBV28 with TRBJ2-3, with D unclear. The chain's CDR3 is CASSSRGSTDTQYF. CDR3 sequence (DNA): TGTGCCAGCAGTTCCCGCGGAAGCACAGATACGCAGTATTTT.